Detailed here is one T cell receptor (beta chain). The V and J ends lost 3 bases and 4 bases, in that order; junction bases with no gene match: 12. The CDR3 runs to 16 residues. Germline lookup yields CDR1 KGHSH and CDR2 LQKENI. This sample is drawn from a study of long-term antiretroviral therapy in people with HIV. Runs used v3.0 of the immunoSEQ assay and were done at survey level. Method: immunoSEQ multiplex PCR; TCRdb's copy keeps in-frame clones and lacks some. The sample lists 25,000 to 35,000 clones; 78% were seen once. Material: unsorted PBMCs, obtained 1.5 years before starting antiretroviral therapy. V gene TRBV18 combines with J gene TRBJ2-7; 7 nucleotides agree with TRBD1. This sequence was found in a man between 18 and 29 years old with HIV. CDR3 amino acids: CASSPEGADPAYEQYF. CDR3 DNA sequence: TGTGCCAGCTCACCCGAGGGGGCCGACCCAGCATACGAGCAGTACTTC.